This TCR beta chain was retrieved from a study of T cell responses to AZD1222 COVID-19 vaccine. Overall study findings and caveats: At baseline, just five to seven AZD1222 recipients tested seropositive. Unmutated regions of variants are reportedly targeted by nearly half of spike-specific TCRs. Spike-specific TCR breadth rose after two AZD1222 doses, and depth rose as well. Donors in the cohort were predominantly white British and more often female, and clonal diversity was possibly underestimated.

The V gene lost 1 base and the J gene lost 3 bases, with 10 bases spanning the gap. The germline gives CDR1 LGHNA, CDR2 YSLEER. The CDR3 is 14 residues long. Remarks on this clone: Its antigen is unknown.

TCRdb's copy holds only in-frame clones and misses some; the assay was immunoSEQ multiplex PCR. The sample lists some 120,000 clones, 80% to 90% occurring once. The sequence was collected from an adult who received the AZD1222 COVID-19 vaccine. This sequence joins TRBV4-3 and TRBJ2-7, with D hard to call. The sequences come from peripheral blood, collected 28 days after the second AZD1222 dose. The CDR3 here is CASSQAADGYEQYF. CDR3 DNA sequence: TGCGCCAGCAGCCAAGCCGCGGACGGCTACGAGCAGTACTTC.